These 20 T cell receptor beta chains were all obtained from the same sample, sequenced in a study of blood T cell repertoires in COVID-19. The repertoire was sequenced with immunoSEQ multiplex PCR; TCRdb's copy has only in-frame clones and lacks some. The sample contains about 220,000 clones, 84% of which appear only once. The sequenced sample was PBMCs or T cells enriched from blood (not recorded which). All receptors derive from a woman in her 40s who had recovered from COVID-19.

Note on this clone: This sample includes further DNA sequences coding for the same CDR3. The chain is built from TRBV30 and TRBJ2-5, with no clear D. The V gene's germline CDR1 is GTSNPN and CDR2 SVGIG (reference sequence). V was trimmed by 0 bases and J by 5 bases, leaving 7 bases between them. The CDR3 totals 12 residues. The CDR3 bases are TGTGCCTGGAGTGTCGCACGGGAGACCCAGTACTTC. Translated, it gives CAWSVARETQYF.

The chain joins TRBV6-1 to TRBJ1-6; D is possibly TRBD1 (6 bases). The V gene's germline CDR1 is MNHNS and CDR2 SASEGT. The CDR3 has 17 amino acids. V dropped 1 base and J dropped 9 bases, with 19 bases sitting between them. The CDR3 DNA follows: TGTGCCAGCAGTGAAGTGTCAGGGGACGTTAGGGGTTCACCCCTCCACTTT. It specifies CASSEVSGDVRGSPLHF.

The CDR3 loop reads CASSPTSREQYV. The DNA of the CDR3 is TGTGCCAGCAGCCCGACTAGTCGAGAGCAGTACGTC. This chain joins TRBV9 and TRBJ2-7; the D gene is possibly TRBD2 (6 bases). CDR1 is SGDLS, CDR2 YYNGEE, per germline. Between the trimmed V and J ends, which lost 4 bases and 7 bases, there was a span of 12 bases. The CDR3 length is 12 residues.

V usage is TRBV5-6 and J usage is TRBJ2-7; maybe TRBD2 (6 bases). CDR3 length equals 14 residues. Germline CDR1 is SGHDT and CDR2 is YYEEEE. V lost 0 bases, J lost 5 bases, and 12 bases lay in between. As DNA, the CDR3 is TGTGCCAGCAGCTTGGTTTCAGGAGGGCACGAGCAGTACGTC. Its translation is CASSLVSGGHEQYV.

This clone was seen just once. The V gene is TRBV29-1, the J gene TRBJ1-1; D gene unclear. Germline-derived CDR1 and CDR2 are SQVTM and ANQGSEA. V was shortened by 7 bases and J by 2 bases, with 14 bases between the two germline ends. The CDR3 covers 13 residues. The DNA for the CDR3 is TGCAGCGCCGGGGAGGGTACCAACACTGAAGCTTTCTTT. Protein product: CSAGEGTNTEAFF.

V usage is TRBV6-5 and J usage is TRBJ2-1; weak D call: TRBD2 (5 bases). CDR3 size: 14 residues. CDR1 is MNHEY, CDR2 SVGAGI, per germline. Trimming took off 6 bases at V and 9 bases at J, with 18 bases between the two ends. The CDR3 loop reads CASSRERVGSEQFF. CDR3 coding DNA: TGTGCCAGCAGCCGCGAGAGGGTGGGGAGTGAGCAGTTCTTC.

The V and J genes are TRBV9 and TRBJ2-7; 11 bases are shared with TRBD2. J was trimmed by 7 bases and V by 3 bases; bases with no gene match: 6. CDR1 and CDR2 from the germline V gene are SGDLS and YYNGEE. This CDR3 region has 14 residues. Here the CDR3 DNA reads TGTGCCAGCAGCGAGGGACTAGCGGAGGGGGAGCAGTACTTC. It encodes CASSEGLAEGEQYF. The variable domain in full, with the rest retrieved from reference TRBV9 and TRBJ2-7, is DSGVTQTPKHLITATGQRVTLRCSPRSGDLSVYWYQQSLDQGLQFLIQYYNGEERAKGNILERFSAQQFPDLHSELNLSSLELGDSALYFCASSEGLAEGEQYFGPGTRLTVT.

The rearrangement joins TRBV3-1 (or the pseudogene TRBV3-2) to TRBJ1-1; D unresolved. Germline lookup yields CDR1 LGHDT and CDR2 YNNKEL (reference sequence). With 1 base removed from V and 11 bases from J, the gap between germline ends came to 14 bases. There are 13 residues in the CDR3. CDR3 protein: CASSQVPNLLAFF. In nucleotides, the CDR3 is TGTGCCAGCAGCCAAGTACCTAACCTCTTGGCTTTCTTT.

CDR3 loop: CASRRTGEETQYF. In nucleotides, the CDR3 is TGTGCCAGCAGGCGGACAGGGGAAGAGACCCAGTACTTC. The rearrangement links TRBV6-5 to TRBJ2-5, with 9 bases fitting TRBD1. Germline V gene lookup returns CDR1 MNHEY and CDR2 SVGAGI. Losses at the gene ends were 6 bases for V and 3 bases for J; bases not matched to a gene: 2. The CDR3 length is 13 residues.

The chain joins TRBV14 to TRBJ1-1, with 7 nucleotides matching TRBD1. The ends lost 4 bases at V and 6 bases at J; junction bases unmatched: 2. Per the germline V gene, CDR1 is SGHDN and CDR2 is FVKESK. The CDR3 loop spans 12 amino acids. This chain's CDR3 is CASSRQGSEAFF. In DNA, the CDR3 is TGTGCCAGCAGCCGACAGGGTTCTGAAGCTTTCTTT.

The CDR3 region is CASKLAGGYEQFF. Here the CDR3 DNA reads TGTGCCAGCAAACTAGCGGGAGGGTATGAGCAGTTCTTC. The V gene is TRBV2, the J gene TRBJ2-1, with 13 bases identical to TRBD2. CDR1 and CDR2 from the germline V gene are SNHLY and FYNNEI. The CDR3 length is 13 residues. The J segment lost 8 bases and the V segment lost 7 bases, leaving 2 bases of the junction unmatched.

The chain couples TRBV19 to TRBJ2-2; D is ambiguous. The V and J ends lost 5 bases and 8 bases respectively, with 15 bases between them. Germline lookup yields CDR1 LNHDA and CDR2 SQIVND (reference sequence). CDR3 length: 14 amino acids. The CDR3 DNA reads TGTGCCAGTAGTGCGGTGCGCCCGTCGGGGGAGCTGTTTTTT. Translation gives CASSAVRPSGELFF.

The chain recombines TRBV19 with TRBJ1-2; possibly TRBD1 for D (5 bases). Germline V lookup: CDR1 LNHDA, CDR2 SQIVND (reference sequence). This CDR3 region has 14 residues. Trimming removed 7 bases from V and 5 bases from J, with 17 bases in between. The CDR3 coding sequence is TGTGCCAGTATCCGAATAGGGGAAGATTATGGCTACACCTTC. This translates into CASIRIGEDYGYTF.

The V call is TRBV5-1, the J call TRBJ2-7, with a tentative D call TRBD2 (6 bases). Trimming took off 4 bases at V and 3 bases at J, with 14 bases between the two ends. Germline V CDR1 and CDR2: SGHRS, YFSETQ. This CDR3 is built from 14 residues. The CDR3: CASSLGTANYEQYF. As DNA, the CDR3 is TGCGCCAGCAGCCTCGGGACTGCTAACTACGAGCAGTACTTC.

V usage is TRBV30 and J usage is TRBJ2-3; no firm D call. Germline V gene sequence: CDR1 GTSNPN, CDR2 SVGIG (reference sequence). The CDR3 sequence is 13 residues long. Deletions cut 4 bases from V and 8 bases from J, with 16 bases between. This CDR3 reads CAWTRNAPITQYF. CDR3 DNA: TGTGCCTGGACTAGGAACGCCCCGATTACGCAGTATTTT.

The chain has TRBV27 and TRBJ2-1; no reliable D call. CDR1 MNHEY and CDR2 SMNVEV come from the germline V gene (reference sequence). The CDR3 totals 13 residues. The V gene lost 6 bases and the J gene lost 3 bases, with 9 bases spanning the gap. The CDR3 is CASSPGSYNEQFF. CDR3 DNA sequence: TGTGCCAGCAGCCCCGGTAGCTACAATGAGCAGTTCTTC.

J is TRBJ2-2 and V is TRBV7-9, with D unclear. V lost 4 bases and J 4 bases, leaving 4 bases between the germline ends. Per the germline V gene, CDR1 is SEHNR and CDR2 is FQNEAQ (reference sequence). The CDR3 is made up of 12 amino acids. The CDR3 loop reads CASSSSTGELFF. The DNA for the CDR3 is TGTGCCAGCAGCTCCAGCACCGGGGAGCTGTTTTTT.

The CDR3 region has the DNA TGTGCCAGCGGAACAGGACAGGGAAGAAACACTGAAGCTTTCTTT. Translated, it gives CASGTGQGRNTEAFF. The chain couples TRBV5-8 to TRBJ1-1, with 8 bases matching TRBD1. The CDR3 covers 15 residues. V shed 7 bases, J shed 2 bases, and the junction held 10 bases outside the gene matches. In germline, CDR1 is SGHTS, CDR2 YDEGEE. Full variable domain (missing parts from reference TRBV5-8 and TRBJ1-1): EAGVTQSPTHLIKTRGQQATLRCSPISGHTSVYWYQQALGLGLQFLLWYDEGEERNRGNFPPRFSGRQFPNYSSELNVNALELEDSALYLCASGTGQGRNTEAFFGQGTRLTVV.

The gene calls are TRBV10-3 and TRBJ1-2; unclear D gene. With 0 bases removed from V and 7 bases from J, the gap between germline ends came to 12 bases. Germline values: CDR1 ENHRY, CDR2 SYGVKD. The CDR3 runs 14 residues. The CDR3 protein is CAISESRLSGGYTF. CDR3 DNA: TGTGCCATCAGTGAGTCAAGACTTTCGGGTGGCTACACCTTC.

The chain is built from TRBV28 and TRBJ1-2; D not resolved. V was pared by 1 base and J by 8 bases, with 20 bases between. The germline V gene has CDR1 MDHEN and CDR2 SYDVKM. The CDR3 covers 16 residues. In DNA form, the CDR3 reads TGTGCCAGCAGTTTATTTGGCAGTTCCCGTTTACACGGCTACACCTTC. Translating it yields CASSLFGSSRLHGYTF.